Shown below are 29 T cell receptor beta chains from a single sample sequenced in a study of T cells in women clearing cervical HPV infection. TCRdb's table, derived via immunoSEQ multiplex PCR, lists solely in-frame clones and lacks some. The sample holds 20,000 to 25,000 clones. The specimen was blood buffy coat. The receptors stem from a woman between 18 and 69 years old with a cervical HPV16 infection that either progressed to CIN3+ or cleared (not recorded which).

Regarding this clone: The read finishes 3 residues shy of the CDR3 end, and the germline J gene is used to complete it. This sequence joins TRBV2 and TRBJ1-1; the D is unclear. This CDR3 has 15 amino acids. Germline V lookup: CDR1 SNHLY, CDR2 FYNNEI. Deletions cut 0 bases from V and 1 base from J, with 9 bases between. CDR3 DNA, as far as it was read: TGTGCCAGCAGTGAAGCGGGCAGCGGGAACACTGAA. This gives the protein CASSEAGSGNTE. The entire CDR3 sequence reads CASSEAGSGNTEAFF.

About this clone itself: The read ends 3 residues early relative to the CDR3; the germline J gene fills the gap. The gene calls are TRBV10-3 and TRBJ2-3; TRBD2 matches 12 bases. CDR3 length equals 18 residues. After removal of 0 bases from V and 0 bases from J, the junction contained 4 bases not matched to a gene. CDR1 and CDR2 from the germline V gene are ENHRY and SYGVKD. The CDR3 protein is CAISESGLAGRSTDTQYF. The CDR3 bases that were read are TGTGCCATCAGTGAGTCGGGACTAGCGGGTAGAAGCACAGATACG.

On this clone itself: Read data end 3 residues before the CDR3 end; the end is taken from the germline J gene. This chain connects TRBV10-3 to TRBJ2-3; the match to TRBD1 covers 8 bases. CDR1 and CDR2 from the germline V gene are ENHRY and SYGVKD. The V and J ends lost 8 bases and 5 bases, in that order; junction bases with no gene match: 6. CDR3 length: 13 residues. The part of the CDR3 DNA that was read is TGTGCCATCGGGGATGACAGGGGAGATACG. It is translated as CAIGDDRGDT. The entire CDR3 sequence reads CAIGDDRGDTQYF.

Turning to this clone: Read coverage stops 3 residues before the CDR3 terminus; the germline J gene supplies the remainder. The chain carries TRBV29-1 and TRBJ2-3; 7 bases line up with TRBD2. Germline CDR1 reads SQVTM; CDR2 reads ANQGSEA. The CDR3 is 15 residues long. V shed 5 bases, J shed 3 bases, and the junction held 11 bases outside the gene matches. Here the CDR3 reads CSVLGSGERTDTQYF. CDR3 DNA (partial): TGCAGCGTTCTAGGGAGCGGGGAGAGGACAGATACG.

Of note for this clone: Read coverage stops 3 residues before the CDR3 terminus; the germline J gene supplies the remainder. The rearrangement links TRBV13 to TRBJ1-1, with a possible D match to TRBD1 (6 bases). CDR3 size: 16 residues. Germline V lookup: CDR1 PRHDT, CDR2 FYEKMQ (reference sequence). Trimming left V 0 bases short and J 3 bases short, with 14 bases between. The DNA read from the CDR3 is TGTGCCAGCAGCTTAGGCCCCAGGGGTCCGGACACTGAA. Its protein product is CASSLGPRGPDTE. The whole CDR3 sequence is CASSLGPRGPDTEAFF.

Incomplete CDR3 DNA: TGTGCCAGCAGCCCCCGTTTTGGTACCCGGCAGGGGGTCGGAGAC. This gives the protein CASSPRFGTRQGVGD. The full CDR3 sequence reads CASSPRFGTRQGVGDYTF. This chain joins TRBV7-8 and TRBJ1-2; TRBD1 matches 7 bases. The CDR3 end lies 3 residues beyond the end of the read and is filled in from the germline J gene. Germline V gene sequence: CDR1 SGHVS, CDR2 FQNEAQ. The CDR3 spans 18 residues.

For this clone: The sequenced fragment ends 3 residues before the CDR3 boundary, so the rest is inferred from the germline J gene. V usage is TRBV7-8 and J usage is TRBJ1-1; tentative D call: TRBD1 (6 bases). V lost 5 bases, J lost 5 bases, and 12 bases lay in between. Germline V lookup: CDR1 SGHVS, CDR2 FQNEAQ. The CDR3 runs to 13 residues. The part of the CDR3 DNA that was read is TGTGCCAGCAGCAAGGGGGGGTCGACTGAA. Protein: CASSKGGSTE. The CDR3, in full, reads CASSKGGSTEAFF.

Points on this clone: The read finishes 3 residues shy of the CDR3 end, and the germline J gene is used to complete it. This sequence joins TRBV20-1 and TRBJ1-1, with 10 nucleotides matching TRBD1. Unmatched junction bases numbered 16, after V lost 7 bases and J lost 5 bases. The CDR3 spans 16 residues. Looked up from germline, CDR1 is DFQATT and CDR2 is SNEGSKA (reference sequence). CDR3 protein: CSVLNGDRGSSTEAFF. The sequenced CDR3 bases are TGCAGTGTATTAAACGGGGACAGGGGAAGTAGTACTGAA.

This chain's CDR3 is CASSTGQGRTQYF. CDR3 DNA, as far as it was read: TGCGCCAGCAGTACGGGACAGGGACGGACC. This chain uses TRBV10-1 with TRBJ2-5; 9 bases fit TRBD1. The read halts 3 residues ahead of the CDR3 end, with the missing end drawn from the germline J gene. V lost 5 bases and J lost 7; bases outside the gene matches: 5. In germline, CDR1 is WNHNN, CDR2 SYGVQD (reference sequence). This CDR3 has 13 amino acids.

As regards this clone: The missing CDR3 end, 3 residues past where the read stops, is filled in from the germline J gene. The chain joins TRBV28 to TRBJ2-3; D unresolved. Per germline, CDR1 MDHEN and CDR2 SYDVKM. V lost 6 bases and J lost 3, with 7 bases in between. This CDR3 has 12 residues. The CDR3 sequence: CASRSTTDTQYF. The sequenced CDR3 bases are TGTGCCAGCAGGTCCACTACAGATACG.

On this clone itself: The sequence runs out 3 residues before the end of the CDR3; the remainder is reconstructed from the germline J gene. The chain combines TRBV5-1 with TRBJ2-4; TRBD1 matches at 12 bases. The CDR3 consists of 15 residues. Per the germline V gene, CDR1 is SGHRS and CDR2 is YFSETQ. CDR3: CASSLSGQGAGGQYF. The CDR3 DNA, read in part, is TGCGCCAGCAGCTTGTCGGGACAGGGGGCTGGTGGT.

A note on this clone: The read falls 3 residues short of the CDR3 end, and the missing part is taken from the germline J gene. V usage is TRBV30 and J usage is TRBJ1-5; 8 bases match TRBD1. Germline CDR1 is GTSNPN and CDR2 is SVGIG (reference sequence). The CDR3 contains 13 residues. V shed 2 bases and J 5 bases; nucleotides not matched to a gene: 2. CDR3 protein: CAWSTTGDQPQHF. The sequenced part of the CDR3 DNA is TGTGCCTGGAGTACGACAGGGGATCAGCCC.

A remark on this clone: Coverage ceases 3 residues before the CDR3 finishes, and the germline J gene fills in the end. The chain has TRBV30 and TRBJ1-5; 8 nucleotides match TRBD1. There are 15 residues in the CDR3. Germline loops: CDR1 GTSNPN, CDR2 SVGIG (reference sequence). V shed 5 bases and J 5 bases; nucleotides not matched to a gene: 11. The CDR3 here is CAWAYGQGGDQPQHF. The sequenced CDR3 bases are TGTGCCTGGGCTTATGGACAGGGCGGAGATCAGCCC.

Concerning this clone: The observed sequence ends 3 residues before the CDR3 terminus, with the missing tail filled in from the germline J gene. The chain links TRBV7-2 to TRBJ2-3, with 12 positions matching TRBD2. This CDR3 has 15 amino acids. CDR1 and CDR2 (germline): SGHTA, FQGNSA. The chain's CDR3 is CASSFGLAGSETQYF. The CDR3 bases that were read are TGTGCCAGCAGCTTTGGACTAGCGGGATCGGAGACG.

CDR3 loop: CASSPLPTGKGNQPQHF. The CDR3 bases that were read are TGTGCCAGCTCACCACTCCCCACGGGGAAGGGTAATCAGCCC. The chain carries TRBV18 and TRBJ1-5, with D unclear. The sequenced fragment ends 3 residues before the CDR3 boundary, so the rest is inferred from the germline J gene. Germline V gene data show CDR1 as KGHSH and CDR2 as LQKENI. This CDR3 has 17 amino acids. Trimming left V 1 base short and J 4 bases short, with 17 bases between.

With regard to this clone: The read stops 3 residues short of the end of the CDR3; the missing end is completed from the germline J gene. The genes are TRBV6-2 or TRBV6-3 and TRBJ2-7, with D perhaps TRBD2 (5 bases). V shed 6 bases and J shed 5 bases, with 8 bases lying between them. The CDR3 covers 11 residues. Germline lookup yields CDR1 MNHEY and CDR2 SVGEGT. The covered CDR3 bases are TGTGCCAGCAGACTAGTAGACGAG. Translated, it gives CASRLVDE. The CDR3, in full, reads CASRLVDEQYF.

The chain's CDR3 is CASSSNSNQPQHF. The CDR3 bases that were read are TGTGCCAGTAGTTCTAACTCCAATCAGCCC. This chain joins TRBV19 and TRBJ1-5; no definite D call. The CDR3 goes on 3 residues after the read ends, and that part is filled in from the germline J gene. Germline V gene data show CDR1 as LNHDA and CDR2 as SQIVND (reference sequence). The CDR3 totals 13 residues. Trimming removed 5 bases from V and 3 bases from J, with 8 bases in between.

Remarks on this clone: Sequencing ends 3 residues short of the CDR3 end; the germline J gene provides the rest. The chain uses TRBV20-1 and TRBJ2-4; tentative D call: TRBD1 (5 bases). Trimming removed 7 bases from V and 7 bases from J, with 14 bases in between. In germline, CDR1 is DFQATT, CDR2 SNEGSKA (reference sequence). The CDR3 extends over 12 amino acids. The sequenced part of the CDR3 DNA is TGCAGTGACACACAGGTAGGGAACATT. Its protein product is CSDTQVGNI. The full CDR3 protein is CSDTQVGNIQYF.

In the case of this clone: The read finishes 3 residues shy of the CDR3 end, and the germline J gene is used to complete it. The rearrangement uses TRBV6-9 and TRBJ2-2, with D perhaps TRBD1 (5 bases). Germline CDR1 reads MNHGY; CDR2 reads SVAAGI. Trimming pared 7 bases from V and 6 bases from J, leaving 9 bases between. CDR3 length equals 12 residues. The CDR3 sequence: CASIWGSGELFF. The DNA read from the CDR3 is TGTGCCAGCATTTGGGGCTCCGGGGAG.

The CDR3 loop reads CASSQAVSGRDTQYF. The DNA read from the CDR3 is TGTGCCAGCAGCCAAGCGGTAAGCGGGAGGGATACG. The chain joins TRBV3-1 (or the pseudogene TRBV3-2) to TRBJ2-3, with 9 bases aligning to TRBD2. The CDR3 end lies 3 residues beyond the end of the read and is filled in from the germline J gene. Trimming took 1 base from V and 6 from J; bases not matched to a gene: 5. Per the germline V gene, CDR1 is LGHDT and CDR2 is YNNKEL (reference sequence). CDR3 length equals 15 residues.

The CDR3 region is CASSSRGSRPYEQYF. The CDR3 DNA, read in part, is TGCGCCAGCAGCTCCCGGGGGAGCCGGCCCTACGAG. V gene TRBV5-1 combines with J gene TRBJ2-7; D is possibly TRBD2 (6 bases). The read comes to an end 3 residues before the CDR3 does, leaving the germline J gene to fill in the end. V lost 3 bases to trimming and J lost 2 bases, with 15 bases between them. Looked up from germline, CDR1 is SGHRS and CDR2 is YFSETQ. The CDR3 length is 15 residues.

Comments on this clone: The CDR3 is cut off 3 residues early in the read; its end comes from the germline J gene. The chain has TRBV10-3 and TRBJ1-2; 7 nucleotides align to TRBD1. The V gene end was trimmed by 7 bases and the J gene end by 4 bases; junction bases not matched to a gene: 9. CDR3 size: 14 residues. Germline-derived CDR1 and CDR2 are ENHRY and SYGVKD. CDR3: CAINPDRELYGYTF. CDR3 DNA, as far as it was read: TGTGCCATCAACCCAGACAGGGAACTCTATGGC.

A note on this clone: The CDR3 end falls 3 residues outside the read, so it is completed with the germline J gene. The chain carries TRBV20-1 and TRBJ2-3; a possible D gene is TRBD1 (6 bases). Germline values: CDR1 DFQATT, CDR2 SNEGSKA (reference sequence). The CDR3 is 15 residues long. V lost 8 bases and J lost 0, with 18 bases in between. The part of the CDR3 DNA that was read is TGCAGTACACCGAGGGGGAGCGCTAGCACAGATACG. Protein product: CSTPRGSASTDT. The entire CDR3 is CSTPRGSASTDTQYF.

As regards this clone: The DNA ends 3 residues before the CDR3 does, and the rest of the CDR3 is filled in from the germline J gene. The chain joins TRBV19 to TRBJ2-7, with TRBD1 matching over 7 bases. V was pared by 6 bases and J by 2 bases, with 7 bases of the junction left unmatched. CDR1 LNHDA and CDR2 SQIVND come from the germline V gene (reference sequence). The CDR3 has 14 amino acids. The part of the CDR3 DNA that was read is TGTGCCAGTAGACCCCGACAGGGCACCTACGAG. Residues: CASRPRQGTYE. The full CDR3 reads CASRPRQGTYEQYF.

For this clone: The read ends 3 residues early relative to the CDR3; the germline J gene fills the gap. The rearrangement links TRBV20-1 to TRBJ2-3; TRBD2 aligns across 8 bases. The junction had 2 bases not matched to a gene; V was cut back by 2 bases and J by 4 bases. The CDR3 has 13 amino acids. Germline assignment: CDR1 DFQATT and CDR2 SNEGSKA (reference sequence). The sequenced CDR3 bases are TGCAGTGCTAGACCGGGACTAGCAGATACG. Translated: CSARPGLADT. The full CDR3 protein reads CSARPGLADTQYF.

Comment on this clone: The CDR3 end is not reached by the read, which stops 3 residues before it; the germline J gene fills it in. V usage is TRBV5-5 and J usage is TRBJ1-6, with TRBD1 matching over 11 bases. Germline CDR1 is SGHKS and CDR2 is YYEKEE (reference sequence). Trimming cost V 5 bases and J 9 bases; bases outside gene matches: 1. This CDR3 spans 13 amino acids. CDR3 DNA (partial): TGTGCCAGCAGAGGGACAGGGGGTTCACCC. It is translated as CASRGTGGSP. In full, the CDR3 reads CASRGTGGSPLHF.

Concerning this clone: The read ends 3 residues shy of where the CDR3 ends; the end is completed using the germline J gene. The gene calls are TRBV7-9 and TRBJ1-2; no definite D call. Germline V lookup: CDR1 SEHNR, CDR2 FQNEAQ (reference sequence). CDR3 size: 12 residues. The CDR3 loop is CASSPRIDTYTF. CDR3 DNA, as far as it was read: TGTGCCAGCAGCCCCCGAATAGATACC.

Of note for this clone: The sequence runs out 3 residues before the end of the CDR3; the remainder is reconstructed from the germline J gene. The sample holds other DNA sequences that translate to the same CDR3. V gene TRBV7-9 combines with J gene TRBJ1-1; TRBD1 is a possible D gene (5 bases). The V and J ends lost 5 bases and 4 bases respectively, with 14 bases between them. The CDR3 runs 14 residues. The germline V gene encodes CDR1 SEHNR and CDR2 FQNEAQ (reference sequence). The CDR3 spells CASSQVQGGTEAFF. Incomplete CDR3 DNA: TGTGCCAGCAGCCAAGTCCAGGGAGGCACTGAA. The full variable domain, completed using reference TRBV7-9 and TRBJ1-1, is DTGVSQNPRHKITKRGQNVTFRCDPISEHNRLYWYRQTLGQGPEFLTYFQNEAQLEKSRLLSDRFSAERPKGSFSTLEIQRTEQGDSAMYLCASSQVQGGTEAFFGQGTRLTVV.

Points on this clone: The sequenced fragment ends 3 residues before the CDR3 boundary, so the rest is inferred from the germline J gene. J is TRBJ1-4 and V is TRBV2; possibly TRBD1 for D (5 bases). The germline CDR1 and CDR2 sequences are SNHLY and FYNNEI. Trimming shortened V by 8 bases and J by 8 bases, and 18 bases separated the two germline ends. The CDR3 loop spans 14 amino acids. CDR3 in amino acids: CASLTGTTREKLFF. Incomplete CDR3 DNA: TGTGCCAGCCTTACAGGAACCACCAGGGAAAAA. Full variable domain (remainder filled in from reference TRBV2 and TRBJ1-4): EPEVTQTPSHQVTQMGQEVILRCVPISNHLYFYWYRQILGQKVEFLVSFYNNEISEKSEIFDDQFSVERPDGSNFTLKIRSTKLEDSAMYFCASLTGTTREKLFFGSGTQLSVL.